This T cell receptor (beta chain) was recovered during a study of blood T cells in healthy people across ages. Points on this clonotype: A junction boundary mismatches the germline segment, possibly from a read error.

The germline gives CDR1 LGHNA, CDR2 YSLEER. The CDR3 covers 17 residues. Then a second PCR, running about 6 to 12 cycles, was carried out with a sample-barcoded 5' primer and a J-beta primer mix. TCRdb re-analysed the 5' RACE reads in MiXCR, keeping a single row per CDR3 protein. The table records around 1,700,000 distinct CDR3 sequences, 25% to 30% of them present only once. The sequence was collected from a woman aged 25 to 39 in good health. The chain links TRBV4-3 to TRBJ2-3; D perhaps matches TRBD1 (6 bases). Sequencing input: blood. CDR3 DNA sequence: TGCGCCAGCAACCAAGAGGGGGTCGGGGAGATAACAGATACGCAGTATTTT. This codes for CASNQEGVGEITDTQYF.